These 17 T cell receptor beta chains were sequenced from one sample in a study of CD8+ T cells in alopecia areata. After isolation, RNA underwent reverse transcription to generate cDNA as the sequencing template. Clones were read by immunoSEQ multiplex PCR, and TCRdb kept only the in-frame ones, dropping some. The sample carries approximately 61,000 clones, around 96% recorded once. Source: CD8+ T cells sorted from blood, taken at week 0. The receptor source for this set is a human donor with alopecia areata.

V and J are TRBV6-5 and TRBJ1-5, with D uncertain. The CDR3 consists of 15 residues. Germline V gene data show CDR1 as MNHEY and CDR2 as SVGAGI. Trimming shortened V by 3 bases and J by 0 bases, and 9 bases separated the two germline ends. The CDR3 spells CASSYGGNSNQPQHF. CDR3 DNA sequence: TGTGCCAGCAGTTATGGCGGGAATAGCAATCAGCCCCAGCATTTT.

The V gene is TRBV4-2, the J gene TRBJ2-1, with TRBD2 matching over 9 bases. The CDR3 length is 17 residues. CDR1 and CDR2 from the germline V gene are LGHNA and YNFKEQ. V was clipped by 3 bases and J by 5 bases; unmatched bases: 11. The DNA of the CDR3 is TGTGCCAGCAGCCAGATACTAGCGGGCGTTGTTGACAATGAGCAGTTCTTC. It translates to CASSQILAGVVDNEQFF.

The chain uses TRBV29-1 and TRBJ2-1, with 9 bases identical to TRBD2. This CDR3 has 15 amino acids. CDR1 is SQVTM and CDR2 is ANQGSEA in the germline V gene. The junction had 10 bases not matched to a gene; V was cut back by 0 bases and J by 10 bases. CDR3 nucleotide sequence: TGCAGCGTTGAAGACCGACGCGGGGGGGCCGGGGAGCAGTTCTTC. It yields the protein CSVEDRRGGAGEQFF.

This clone was detected only once. CDR3 loop: CASSPRTGTTGELFF. CDR3 coding DNA: TGTGCCAGCAGTCCCCGGACAGGGACGACCGGGGAGCTGTTTTTT. The V call is TRBV27, the J call TRBJ2-2; 8 bases map to TRBD1. CDR1 is MNHEY and CDR2 is SMNVEV in the germline V gene (reference sequence). The CDR3 has 15 residues. V shed 5 bases, J shed 5 bases, and the junction held 7 bases outside the gene matches.

The chain combines TRBV13 with TRBJ2-3; D is unresolved. The CDR3 contains 14 residues. Trimming took off 4 bases at V and 2 bases at J, with 10 bases between the two ends. Germline V gene data show CDR1 as PRHDT and CDR2 as FYEKMQ (reference sequence). The chain's CDR3 is CASSSRAFTDTQYF. DNA for the CDR3: TGTGCCAGCAGCTCTAGGGCCTTCACAGATACGCAGTATTTT.

J is TRBJ2-7 and V is TRBV19; D ambiguous. V was trimmed by 5 bases and J by 0 bases, leaving 14 bases between them. The CDR3 runs 15 residues. Germline CDR1 reads LNHDA; CDR2 reads SQIVND (reference sequence). The CDR3 sequence: CASSVSWTSSYEQYF. CDR3 nucleotide sequence: TGTGCCAGTAGTGTATCATGGACCTCCTCCTACGAGCAGTACTTC. The whole variable domain, remainder taken from reference TRBV19 and TRBJ2-7, is DGGITQSPKYLFRKEGQNVTLSCEQNLNHDAMYWYRQDPGQGLRLIYYSQIVNDFQKGDIAEGYSVSREKKESFPLTVTSAQKNPTAFYLCASSVSWTSSYEQYFGPGTRLTVT.

J is TRBJ2-3 and V is TRBV7-9; D unresolved. This CDR3 region has 14 residues. Trimming shortened V by 5 bases and J by 4 bases, and 13 bases separated the two germline ends. Germline-derived CDR1 and CDR2 are SEHNR and FQNEAQ (reference sequence). In DNA form, the CDR3 reads TGTGCCAGCAGCATCACTCTGGGTGCAGATACGCAGTATTTT. Protein product: CASSITLGADTQYF. Full variable domain (remainder filled in from reference TRBV7-9 and TRBJ2-3): DTGVSQNPRHKITKRGQNVTFRCDPISEHNRLYWYRQTLGQGPEFLTYFQNEAQLEKSRLLSDRFSAERPKGSFSTLEIQRTEQGDSAMYLCASSITLGADTQYFGPGTRLTVL.

The V and J genes are TRBV2 and TRBJ2-3; D is ambiguous. The V and J ends lost 4 bases and 5 bases respectively, with 10 bases between them. This CDR3 comprises 13 residues. Germline V gene data show CDR1 as SNHLY and CDR2 as FYNNEI. The CDR3 nucleotides are TGTGCCAGCAGTGGTCTGCAGCGAGATACGCAGTATTTT. It specifies CASSGLQRDTQYF.

The chain joins TRBV7-9 to TRBJ2-7; no reliable D call. Per the germline V gene, CDR1 is SEHNR and CDR2 is FQNEAQ (reference sequence). Trimming left V 0 bases short and J 7 bases short, with 10 bases between. This CDR3 spans 13 amino acids. In DNA, the CDR3 is TGTGCCAGCAGCTTAGCCGAGCTGGGGGAGCAGTACTTC. Residues: CASSLAELGEQYF.

The gene calls are TRBV13 and TRBJ2-7; maybe TRBD2 (6 bases). Per the germline V gene, CDR1 is PRHDT and CDR2 is FYEKMQ (reference sequence). The CDR3 extends over 16 amino acids. Trimming removed 5 bases from V and 6 bases from J, with 23 bases in between. Written as DNA, the CDR3 is TGTGCCAGCAGCGAATCGGGAGTACCCCCCTCCGGCGAGCAGTACTTC. Protein product: CASSESGVPPSGEQYF.

V and J are TRBV4-1 and TRBJ2-3; 10 bases align to TRBD2. Germline V CDR1 and CDR2: MGHRA, YSYEKL. V gave up 3 bases and J gave up 11 bases; unmatched junction bases: 11. The CDR3 has 15 amino acids. The CDR3 bases are TGCGCCAGCAGCCAGCCCGGGACTAGCGCCCGAGGGCAGTATTTT. It yields the protein CASSQPGTSARGQYF.

This chain joins TRBV10-3 and TRBJ2-7; TRBD2 matches at 10 bases. Germline CDR1 and CDR2: ENHRY and SYGVKD. The V gene end was trimmed by 0 bases and the J gene end by 4 bases; junction bases not matched to a gene: 3. The CDR3 is made up of 15 amino acids. The CDR3, as DNA: TGTGCCATCAGTGAGTCAACTAGCGGGGTTTACGAGCAGTACTTC. Amino acid sequence: CAISESTSGVYEQYF.

This chain connects TRBV7-6 to TRBJ2-1; D unresolved. The length of the CDR3 is 12 residues. CDR1 and CDR2 from the germline V gene are SGHVS and FNYEAQ. Between the trimmed V and J ends, which lost 0 bases and 5 bases, there was a span of 2 bases. CDR3 sequence reads: CASSLADNEQFF. Here the CDR3 DNA reads TGTGCCAGCAGCTTAGCAGACAATGAGCAGTTCTTC.

The chain employs TRBV7-6 and TRBJ2-5; no clear D. The CDR3 loop spans 14 amino acids. The V gene lost 2 bases and the J gene lost 2 bases, with 9 bases spanning the gap. Per the germline V gene, CDR1 is SGHVS and CDR2 is FNYEAQ. The CDR3 nucleotides are TGTGCCAGCAGCTTACGCGGTGCACAAGAGACCCAGTACTTC. It codes for CASSLRGAQETQYF.

V and J are TRBV6-1 and TRBJ2-2, with D maybe TRBD2 (6 bases). Per germline, CDR1 MNHNS and CDR2 SASEGT. The CDR3 has 16 amino acids. Trimming took 4 bases from V and 3 from J, leaving 15 bases between them. The CDR3 sequence is CASSAEPGLHTGELFF. The CDR3 DNA follows: TGTGCCAGCAGTGCCGAGCCGGGACTGCACACCGGGGAGCTGTTTTTT.

CDR3 bases: TGTGCCAGCAGCTTGCTCTACGAGCAGTACTTC. It encodes CASSLLYEQYF. The chain employs TRBV7-2 and TRBJ2-7; D is uncertain. Per the germline V gene, CDR1 is SGHTA and CDR2 is FQGNSA. This CDR3 has 11 amino acids. The germline V and J ends were trimmed by 3 bases and 3 bases, with 3 bases remaining between them.

The chain couples TRBV7-8 to TRBJ2-1; 8 bases are shared with TRBD2. Germline trimming cut 3 bases from V and 8 bases from J; bases unmatched to any gene: 12. In germline, CDR1 is SGHVS, CDR2 FQNEAQ. The CDR3 consists of 16 residues. The CDR3 DNA sequence: TGTGCCAGCAGCTTCCCCAAGACCGGGACTAGTTATGAGCAGTTCTTC. Translation gives CASSFPKTGTSYEQFF.